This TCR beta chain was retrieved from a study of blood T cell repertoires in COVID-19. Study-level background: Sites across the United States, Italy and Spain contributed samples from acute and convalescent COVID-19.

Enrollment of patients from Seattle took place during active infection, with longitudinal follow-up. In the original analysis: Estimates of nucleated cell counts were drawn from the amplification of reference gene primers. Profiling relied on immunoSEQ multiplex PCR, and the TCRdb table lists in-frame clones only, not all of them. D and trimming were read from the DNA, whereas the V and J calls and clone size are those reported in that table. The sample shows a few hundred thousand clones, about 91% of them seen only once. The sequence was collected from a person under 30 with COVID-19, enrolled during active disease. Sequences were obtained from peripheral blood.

CDR3 DNA sequence: TGTGCCAGCAGGACCGGGGGGACCGGGGAGCTGTTTTTT. This translates into CASRTGGTGELFF. The chain combines TRBV12-3 or TRBV12-4 with TRBJ2-2; the match to TRBD2 covers 7 bases. CDR3 length: 13 amino acids. V shed 6 bases and J 5 bases; nucleotides not matched to a gene: 3.